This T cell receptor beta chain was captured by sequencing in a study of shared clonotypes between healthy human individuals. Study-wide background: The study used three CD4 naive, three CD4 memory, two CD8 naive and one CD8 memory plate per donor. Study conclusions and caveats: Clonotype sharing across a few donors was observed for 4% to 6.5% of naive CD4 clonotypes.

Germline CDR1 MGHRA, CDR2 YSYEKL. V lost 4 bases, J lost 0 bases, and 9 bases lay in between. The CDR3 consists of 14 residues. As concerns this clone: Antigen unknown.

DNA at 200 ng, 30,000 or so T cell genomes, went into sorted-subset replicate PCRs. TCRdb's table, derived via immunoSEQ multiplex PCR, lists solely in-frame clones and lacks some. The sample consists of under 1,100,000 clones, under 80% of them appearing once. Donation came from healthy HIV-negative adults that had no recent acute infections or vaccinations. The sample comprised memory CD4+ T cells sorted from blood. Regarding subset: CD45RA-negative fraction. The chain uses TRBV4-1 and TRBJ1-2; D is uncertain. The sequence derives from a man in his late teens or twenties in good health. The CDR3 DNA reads TGCGCCAGCAGCCCCGCAGCGGCTAACTATGGCTACACCTTC. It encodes CASSPAAANYGYTF.